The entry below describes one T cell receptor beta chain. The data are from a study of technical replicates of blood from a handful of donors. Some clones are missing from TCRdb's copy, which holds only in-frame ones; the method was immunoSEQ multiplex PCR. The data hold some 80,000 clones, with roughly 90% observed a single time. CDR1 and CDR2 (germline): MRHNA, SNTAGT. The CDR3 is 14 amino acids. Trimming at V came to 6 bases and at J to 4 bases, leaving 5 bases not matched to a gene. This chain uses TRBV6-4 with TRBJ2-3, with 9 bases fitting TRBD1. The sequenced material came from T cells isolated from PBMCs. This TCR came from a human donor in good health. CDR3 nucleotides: TGTGCCAGCAGCAAAAGACAGGGGGCAGATACGCAGTATTTT. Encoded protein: CASSKRQGADTQYF.